This entry lists 23 T cell receptor beta chains sequenced from one sample in a study of blood T cells in healthy people across ages. A J-beta primer mix and a sample-barcoded 5' primer were used in a second PCR of roughly 7 to 12 cycles. TCRdb analysed the 5' RACE reads with MiXCR anew, one entry per CDR3 protein. The sample has approximately 730,000 distinct CDR3 sequences, around 40% seen once. The sample comprised blood. These receptors were collected from a woman aged 55-70 years in good health.

J is TRBJ2-7 and V is TRBV20-1; D uncertain. Per germline, CDR1 DFQATT and CDR2 SNEGSKA (reference sequence). The CDR3 loop spans 12 amino acids. The V end was cut by 3 bases, the J end by 4 bases, with 10 bases between. CDR3 region: CSAREMGYEQYF. The CDR3 DNA follows: TGCAGTGCTAGGGAAATGGGGTACGAGCAGTACTTC.

There are many counts of this clonotype. J is TRBJ2-1 and V is TRBV4-3; D is uncertain. The CDR3 loop spans 12 amino acids. CDR1 is LGHNA, CDR2 YSLEER, per germline. V shed 3 bases and J shed 7 bases, with 7 bases lying between them. In DNA, the CDR3 is TGCGCCAGCAGCCAGTTAGGAAATGAGCAGTTCTTC. Translated, it gives CASSQLGNEQFF.

V usage is TRBV6-1 and J usage is TRBJ2-1; no firm D call. The CDR3 sequence is 12 residues long. Per germline, CDR1 MNHNS and CDR2 SASEGT. V was shortened by 9 bases and J by 3 bases, with 9 bases between the two germline ends. The CDR3 sequence: CASHSFYNEQFF. Here the CDR3 DNA reads TGTGCCAGTCACAGTTTCTACAATGAGCAGTTCTTC.

This clonotype was counted a few times. The chain carries TRBV5-1 and TRBJ2-7; 7 nucleotides match TRBD2. V trimming: 3 bases; J trimming: 0 bases; junction bases outside the gene matches: 12. Germline V CDR1 and CDR2: SGHRS, YFSETQ. CDR3 length: 17 amino acids. CDR3 loop: CASSWTSGSLRSYEQYF. The CDR3, as DNA: TGCGCCAGCAGCTGGACTAGTGGTAGTCTTCGCTCCTACGAGCAGTACTTC.

The chain uses TRBV20-1 and TRBJ2-7, with unresolved D. Looked up from germline, CDR1 is DFQATT and CDR2 is SNEGSKA (reference sequence). This CDR3 has 14 residues. V shed 4 bases and J shed 7 bases, with 20 bases lying between them. This chain's CDR3 is CSAKSDKAYNEQYF. The CDR3 nucleotides are TGCAGTGCTAAATCTGACAAAGCCTACAATGAGCAGTACTTC.

With regard to this clonotype: A read error may account for a junction end that differs from germline. The chain is built from TRBV4-3 and TRBJ2-6; TRBD1 is a possible D gene (5 bases). Germline-derived CDR1 and CDR2 are LGHNA and YSLEER. The CDR3 has 17 amino acids. The CDR3 spells CASSQDRAGTGANVLTF. CDR3 nucleotide sequence: TGCGCCAGCAGCCAAGATAGAGCAGGAACTGGGGCCAATGTCCTGACTTTC.

The sample holds one count of this clonotype. The chain couples TRBV28 to TRBJ2-3; 7 positions agree with TRBD2. From germline, CDR1 is MDHEN and CDR2 SYDVKM. The CDR3 consists of 15 residues. The V and J ends lost 6 bases and 2 bases, in that order; junction bases with no gene match: 8. The CDR3 bases are TGTGCCAGCAGCTCGACTAGCAGGGACACAGATACGCAGTATTTT. It translates to CASSSTSRDTDTQYF.

The rearrangement joins TRBV20-1 to TRBJ1-5; D is unclear. V lost 3 bases and J lost 4, with 16 bases in between. Germline CDR1 is DFQATT and CDR2 is SNEGSKA (reference sequence). The CDR3 has 15 residues. The CDR3 sequence: CSASLRPEPNQPQHF. The CDR3 region has the DNA TGCAGTGCTAGCTTGAGGCCCGAACCTAATCAGCCCCAGCATTTT.

V gene TRBV10-2 combines with J gene TRBJ2-3; no clear D gene. The germline CDR1 and CDR2 sequences are WSHSY and SAAADI. V was cut by 7 bases and J by 1 base, with 18 bases left in between. This CDR3 region has 16 residues. The chain's CDR3 is CASKAAHGSGTDTQYF. CDR3 bases: TGCGCCAGCAAAGCTGCACACGGGTCGGGCACAGATACGCAGTATTTT.

The chain carries TRBV6-5 and TRBJ2-1, with 10 bases fitting TRBD2. From germline, CDR1 is MNHEY and CDR2 SVGAGI. This CDR3 region has 16 residues. V dropped 4 bases and J dropped 2; count of bases not matched to a gene: 5. The CDR3 reads CASSSISGGTYNEQFF. The CDR3 nucleotides read TGTGCCAGCAGTTCTATTAGCGGGGGGACCTACAATGAGCAGTTCTTC.

In this sample, this clonotype turned up a few times. The chain links TRBV6-5 to TRBJ2-5; 11 positions agree with TRBD2. V was pared by 2 bases and J by 0 bases, with 8 bases of the junction left unmatched. CDR1 and CDR2 (germline): MNHEY, SVGAGI. The CDR3 is 18 amino acids. For the CDR3, the DNA is TGTGCCAGCAGTTACAGGGCCGGGACTAGCGGACACCAAGAGACCCAGTACTTC. Translated: CASSYRAGTSGHQETQYF.

There are a few counts of this clonotype. The V and J genes are TRBV3-1 and TRBJ2-5; 8 bases align to TRBD1. The tail of the sequence fits TRBJ2-7 better, so the J call may be wrong. The CDR3 totals 15 residues. CDR1 is LGHDT and CDR2 is YNNKEL in the germline V gene (reference sequence). The CDR3 coding sequence is TGTGCCAGCAGCCGAGATGAGGACAGGGCGAGCGAGCAGTACTTC. Translated, it gives CASSRDEDRASEQYF.

This chain connects TRBV6-2 or TRBV6-3 to TRBJ2-1; 10 nucleotides match TRBD2. This CDR3 is 16 amino acids long. Per germline, CDR1 MNHEY and CDR2 SVGEGT. Unmatched junction bases numbered 16, after V lost 10 bases and J lost 7 bases. In nucleotides, the CDR3 is TGTGCCACGAGCTGGGAACCAGCGGGAGGGCCGAATGAGCAGTTCTTC. Amino acids: CATSWEPAGGPNEQFF.

The rearrangement uses TRBV7-2 and TRBJ1-1; 7 positions match TRBD1. This CDR3 spans 14 amino acids. CDR1 is SGHTA and CDR2 is FQGNSA in the germline V gene. The J segment lost 3 bases and the V segment lost 5 bases, leaving 6 bases of the junction unmatched. The CDR3 bases are TGTGCCAGCAGCCTCTTTACAGGGGACACTGAAGCTTTCTTT. This sequence encodes CASSLFTGDTEAFF.

This clonotype has only one observation. The CDR3 sequence: CASNHEGQGIDEQYF. Here the CDR3 DNA reads TGCGCCAGTAACCACGAGGGGCAGGGGATAGACGAGCAGTACTTC. The chain links TRBV4-1 to TRBJ2-7, with TRBD1 as a possible D gene (6 bases). The CDR3 has 15 residues. Trimming cost V 9 bases and J 5 bases, with 23 bases left between them. Per the germline V gene, CDR1 is MGHRA and CDR2 is YSYEKL.

CDR3 protein: CSVVGLGHQENEQFF. In DNA form, the CDR3 reads TGCAGCGTTGTAGGATTAGGACACCAAGAGAATGAGCAGTTCTTC. V and J are TRBV29-1 and TRBJ2-1, with TRBD1 as a possible D gene (5 bases). Germline V lookup: CDR1 SQVTM, CDR2 ANQGSEA. This CDR3 has 15 amino acids. V lost 4 bases to trimming and J lost 7 bases, with 20 bases between them.

The CDR3 sequence is CASRYADTQYF. The CDR3 region has the DNA TGTGCCAGCCGGTACGCAGATACGCAGTATTTT. The V gene is TRBV6-5, the J gene TRBJ2-3; D gene ambiguous. Trimming removed 8 bases from V and 4 bases from J, with 7 bases in between. CDR3 length: 11 residues. Germline CDR1 reads MNHEY; CDR2 reads SVGAGI.

The count of this clonotype is one. The V call is TRBV4-1, the J call TRBJ2-3; 11 bases are a match to TRBD2. The germline gives CDR1 MGHRA, CDR2 YSYEKL. J gave up 6 bases and V 4 bases, and 6 bases lay outside the gene matches. The CDR3 length is 15 residues. CDR3 sequence: CASSPDSGGGDTQYF. Written as DNA, the CDR3 is TGCGCCAGCAGCCCAGATAGCGGGGGGGGTGATACGCAGTATTTT.

The chain combines TRBV6-1 with TRBJ1-5, with D possibly matching TRBD1 (6 bases). Germline CDR1 MNHNS, CDR2 SASEGT. The CDR3 has 15 residues. V was pared by 4 bases and J by 3 bases, with 13 bases between. The CDR3 DNA reads as TGTGCCAGCAGTGTGATACAGGGACCCAATCAGCCCCAGCATTTT. This sequence encodes CASSVIQGPNQPQHF.

CDR3 region: CSARDRRGIHSGANVLTF. CDR3 nucleotides: TGCAGTGCTAGAGATCGTCGCGGGATTCACTCTGGGGCCAACGTCCTGACTTTC. The chain has TRBV20-1 and TRBJ2-6, with a weak D call TRBD2 (6 bases). This CDR3 has 18 amino acids. Germline lookup yields CDR1 DFQATT and CDR2 SNEGSKA (reference sequence). Trimming stripped 0 bases from V and 0 bases from J, with 15 bases between.

The CDR3 here is CASSLAGQAQPQHF. In DNA form, the CDR3 reads TGTGCCAGCAGCTTAGCCGGACAGGCACAGCCCCAGCATTTT. This chain joins TRBV7-6 and TRBJ1-5, with 7 nucleotides matching TRBD1. The CDR3 has 14 amino acids. V lost 0 bases, J lost 7 bases, and 3 bases stayed unmatched. Germline CDR1 SGHVS, CDR2 FNYEAQ.

The V call is TRBV10-3, the J call TRBJ2-1, with 11 bases identical to TRBD2. The DNA end is more similar to TRBJ2-7, so the J call may be wrong. This CDR3 contains 14 residues. Germline V gene sequence: CDR1 ENHRY, CDR2 SYGVKD. The CDR3 nucleotides read TGTGCCATCAGGGGACTAGCGGCTACCTACGAGCAGTACTTC. This gives the protein CAIRGLAATYEQYF.

This clonotype has only one observation. The chain uses TRBV27 and TRBJ1-6; D is possibly TRBD1 (6 bases). The CDR3 covers 15 residues. Trimming took 3 bases from V and 8 from J, leaving 14 bases between them. Per germline, CDR1 MNHEY and CDR2 SMNVEV (reference sequence). The CDR3 nucleotides read TGTGCCAGCAGTTTTCGGGCAGGGGATGATTCACCCCTCCACTTT. Protein: CASSFRAGDDSPLHF.